Listed here are 30 T cell receptor beta chains from one sample, sequenced in a study of blood T cells in healthy people across ages. Then a second PCR, running about 6 to 12 cycles, was carried out with a sample-barcoded 5' primer and a J-beta primer mix. TCRdb analysed the 5' RACE reads with MiXCR anew, one entry per CDR3 protein. Of hundreds of thousands of distinct CDR3 sequences in the sample, roughly three fifths are singletons; the top ten hold around a quarter. Sequences were obtained from blood. These receptors all come from a man between 35 and 55 years old in good health.

The genes are TRBV6-5 and TRBJ1-6; TRBD1 agrees at 9 bases. Losses at the gene ends were 5 bases for V and 10 bases for J; bases not matched to a gene: 9. The germline V gene has CDR1 MNHEY and CDR2 SVGAGI. This CDR3 contains 15 residues. The CDR3 DNA reads as TGTGCCAGCAGTCTCGGGGACAGGGCCTTCTCACCCCTCCACTTT. This encodes CASSLGDRAFSPLHF.

The chain recombines TRBV20-1 with TRBJ1-1, with 8 bases fitting TRBD1. The CDR3 runs to 16 residues. From germline, CDR1 is DFQATT and CDR2 SNEGSKA (reference sequence). With V trimmed by 1 base and J by 4 bases, 11 bases remained unmatched. The CDR3, as DNA: TGCAGTGCTAGAGTCCCAGGGGGCGGTCTAATCACTGAAGCTTTCTTT. Translation gives CSARVPGGGLITEAFF.

This clonotype has only a few counts. The rearrangement uses TRBV20-1 and TRBJ2-1; a possible D gene is TRBD2 (6 bases). Gene TRBJ2-7 matches the end of the DNA better, so the J call may be wrong. The germline CDR1 and CDR2 sequences are DFQATT and SNEGSKA (reference sequence). This CDR3 region has 16 residues. CDR3 in DNA: TGCAGTGCTAGAGTCCGGGAGACCACCTCCTACAATGAGCAGTACTTC. This encodes CSARVRETTSYNEQYF.

In its sample, this clonotype was seen a few times. The chain combines TRBV20-1 with TRBJ1-6; 8 bases agree with TRBD1. Looked up from germline, CDR1 is DFQATT and CDR2 is SNEGSKA (reference sequence). V lost 3 bases to trimming and J lost 0 bases; unmatched junction nucleotides: 4. CDR3 length equals 16 residues. CDR3 amino acids: CSASYGQGSYNSPLHF. The CDR3 bases are TGCAGTGCTAGCTACGGACAGGGCTCCTATAATTCACCCCTCCACTTT.

This clonotype was observed a handful of times. This CDR3 is CASSLTPAGGTDTQYF. Written as DNA, the CDR3 is TGTGCCAGCAGCCTTACCCCAGCGGGGGGCACAGATACGCAGTATTTT. The gene calls are TRBV7-3 and TRBJ2-3; TRBD2 matches 8 bases. Germline V gene data show CDR1 as SGHTA and CDR2 as FQGTGA. Trimming removed 5 bases from V and 1 base from J; junction bases left unmatched: 8. The CDR3 sequence is 16 residues long. The full variable domain, with the rest looked up from reference TRBV7-3 and TRBJ2-3, is GAGVSQTPSNKVTEKGKYVELRCDPISGHTALYWYRQSLGQGPEFLIYFQGTGAADDSGLPNDRFFAVRPEGSVSTLKIQRTERGDSAVYLCASSLTPAGGTDTQYFGPGTRLTVL.

The chain employs TRBV5-1 and TRBJ2-1, with 8 bases lining up with TRBD1. The CDR3 is 17 residues long. Per the germline V gene, CDR1 is SGHRS and CDR2 is YFSETQ. Trimming cost V 0 bases and J 9 bases; bases outside gene matches: 14. CDR3 sequence: CASSLVSGRGPAVEQFF. The CDR3 DNA sequence: TGCGCCAGCAGCTTGGTTTCGGGCAGGGGGCCCGCGGTTGAGCAGTTCTTC.

This clonotype was detected only a few times. The CDR3 DNA reads as TGTGCCAGCCGAGATCGTGGCGGAAGCAGCTCTGGGGCCAACGTCCTGACTTTC. Protein product: CASRDRGGSSSGANVLTF. V and J are TRBV7-9 and TRBJ2-6; D remains unclear. The germline V gene has CDR1 SEHNR and CDR2 FQNEAQ (reference sequence). The CDR3 has 18 residues. V was cut by 8 bases and J by 0 bases, with 20 bases left in between.

The chain recombines TRBV20-1 with TRBJ2-2; 8 bases are a match to TRBD1. Germline V gives CDR1 DFQATT, CDR2 SNEGSKA (reference sequence). The CDR3 runs to 16 residues. V dropped 6 bases and J dropped 5; count of bases not matched to a gene: 14. As DNA, the CDR3 is TGCAGTGCAGGAGGTCGTCAGGGGGCGCCTACCGGGGAGCTGTTTTTT. Translated: CSAGGRQGAPTGELFF.

The genes are TRBV11-2 and TRBJ2-7; 7 nucleotides align to TRBD1. With V trimmed by 5 bases and J by 2 bases, 6 bases remained unmatched. CDR3 length: 14 residues. CDR1 SGHAT and CDR2 FQNNGV come from the germline V gene. The CDR3 region is CASSIGGKTYEQYF. CDR3 nucleotide sequence: TGTGCCAGCAGCATAGGGGGCAAGACCTACGAGCAGTACTTC.

The rearrangement uses TRBV9 and TRBJ2-5, with TRBD2 identical over 8 bases. This CDR3 comprises 15 residues. CDR1 and CDR2 from the germline V gene are SGDLS and YYNGEE. Trimming took 0 bases from V and 4 from J; bases not matched to a gene: 5. The CDR3 region is CASSVGLAGGETQYF. The CDR3 coding sequence is TGTGCCAGCAGCGTAGGATTGGCGGGGGGAGAGACCCAGTACTTC.

In its sample, this clonotype was seen a few times. The chain couples TRBV6-5 to TRBJ2-7, with 10 bases identical to TRBD1. Germline CDR1 reads MNHEY; CDR2 reads SVGAGI. J gave up 2 bases and V 7 bases, and 5 bases lay outside the gene matches. The CDR3 extends over 14 amino acids. The CDR3 nucleotides are TGTGCCAGCACCCCGGGACAGGGGCCCTACGAGCAGTACTTC. Translation gives CASTPGQGPYEQYF.

The genes are TRBV27 and TRBJ1-1; 7 bases map to TRBD1. The CDR3 has 15 residues. Looked up from germline, CDR1 is MNHEY and CDR2 is SMNVEV (reference sequence). Trimming at V came to 7 bases and at J to 3 bases, leaving 11 bases not matched to a gene. Written as DNA, the CDR3 is TGTGCCAGCATCTCTACAGGGGAAGGGTACACTGAAGCTTTCTTT. Translation gives CASISTGEGYTEAFF.

V and J are TRBV5-1 and TRBJ1-2; 9 positions match TRBD1. Germline CDR1 SGHRS, CDR2 YFSETQ. The CDR3 has 16 amino acids. After removal of 0 bases from V and 8 bases from J, the junction contained 11 bases not matched to a gene. The CDR3 sequence is CASSLVNLPGQGGYTF. In DNA form, the CDR3 reads TGCGCCAGCAGCTTGGTAAACCTACCGGGACAGGGAGGCTACACCTTC.

The chain couples TRBV6-2 or TRBV6-3 to TRBJ2-5; no reliable D call. The CDR3 is 12 amino acids. The V end was cut by 0 bases, the J end by 11 bases, with 10 bases between. Germline V gene lookup returns CDR1 MNHEY and CDR2 SVGEGT. The CDR3 spells CASSYSTPAQYF. The CDR3 nucleotides read TGTGCCAGCAGTTACTCGACTCCCGCGCAGTACTTC.

The chain is built from TRBV11-2 and TRBJ1-2, with 9 bases aligning to TRBD1. The CDR3 has 14 residues. From germline, CDR1 is SGHAT and CDR2 FQNNGV. Germline trimming cut 3 bases from V and 7 bases from J; bases unmatched to any gene: 6. DNA of the CDR3: TGTGCCAGCAGCTTCTCGGGACAGGGCAGTGGCTACACCTTC. Amino acids: CASSFSGQGSGYTF.

This clonotype was seen a few times. The chain is built from TRBV9 and TRBJ1-2; TRBD1 matches at 8 bases. This CDR3 region has 13 residues. CDR1 SGDLS and CDR2 YYNGEE come from the germline V gene. Trimming removed 4 bases from V and 7 bases from J; junction bases left unmatched: 6. The CDR3 sequence is CASSRGQGGGYTF. CDR3 in DNA: TGTGCCAGCAGCCGAGGACAGGGCGGTGGCTACACCTTC.

V and J are TRBV12-3 or TRBV12-4 and TRBJ2-1; TRBD2 aligns across 14 bases. The CDR3 covers 16 residues. With V trimmed by 4 bases and J by 9 bases, 8 bases remained unmatched. The CDR3 here is CASSSGTSGSRSEQFF. The CDR3 region has the DNA TGTGCCAGCAGTTCGGGGACTAGCGGGAGTCGGAGTGAGCAGTTCTTC.

The rearrangement links TRBV7-9 to TRBJ2-1; 13 bases agree with TRBD2. CDR1 and CDR2 from the germline V gene are SEHNR and FQNEAQ (reference sequence). The CDR3 runs to 15 residues. V was clipped by 0 bases and J by 12 bases; unmatched bases: 5. The CDR3 region has the DNA TGTGCCAGCAGCTTAGCACTAGCGGGAGGGCTAGGGCAGTTCTTC. Translating it yields CASSLALAGGLGQFF.

This clonotype was observed a few times. The gene calls are TRBV28 and TRBJ2-3; TRBD2 matches at 13 bases. Looked up from germline, CDR1 is MDHEN and CDR2 is SYDVKM. CDR3 size: 18 residues. Trimming cost V 7 bases and J 4 bases; bases outside gene matches: 14. This chain's CDR3 is CASTLPPPLAGGADTQYF. The CDR3 DNA follows: TGTGCCAGCACCTTGCCTCCCCCACTAGCGGGAGGGGCAGATACGCAGTATTTT.

The chain joins TRBV6-5 to TRBJ1-5, with TRBD1 matching 11 bases. Germline CDR1 reads MNHEY; CDR2 reads SVGAGI. There are 18 residues in the CDR3. With 4 bases clipped from V and 6 bases from J, the junction kept 14 bases outside the gene matches. The chain's CDR3 is CASSSGQGARKICQPQHF. The CDR3 nucleotides are TGTGCCAGCAGTTCCGGACAGGGGGCGCGTAAAATTTGTCAGCCCCAGCATTTT.

This clonotype was seen a handful of times. This rearrangement joins TRBV27 to TRBJ2-7, with 7 bases fitting TRBD1. The ends lost 5 bases at V and 2 bases at J; junction bases unmatched: 3. CDR3 length: 13 residues. Germline CDR1 reads MNHEY; CDR2 reads SMNVEV (reference sequence). CDR3 amino acids: CASSRGTAYEQYF. The CDR3 nucleotides read TGTGCCAGCAGTCGAGGGACAGCCTACGAGCAGTACTTC.

This clonotype was seen a handful of times. The rearrangement links TRBV6-6 to TRBJ2-5; the match to TRBD2 covers 13 bases. Germline V CDR1 and CDR2: MNHNY, SVGAGI (reference sequence). The CDR3 loop spans 16 amino acids. Trimming took 4 bases from V and 4 from J; bases not matched to a gene: 6. The CDR3 coding sequence is TGTGCCAGCAGTTCTTCAGGACTAGCGGGAGTAGAGACCCAGTACTTC. Protein: CASSSSGLAGVETQYF.

The gene calls are TRBV4-1 and TRBJ1-3; D gene ambiguous. The CDR3 totals 14 residues. Germline assignment: CDR1 MGHRA and CDR2 YSYEKL. V lost 1 base to trimming and J lost 0 bases, with 4 bases between them. CDR3 in amino acids: CASSQARSGNTIYF. CDR3 sequence (DNA): TGCGCCAGCAGCCAAGCTCGCTCTGGAAACACCATATATTTT.

The genes are TRBV29-1 and TRBJ2-1; 10 nucleotides align to TRBD2. The CDR3 spans 13 residues. The germline CDR1 and CDR2 sequences are SQVTM and ANQGSEA. Unmatched junction bases numbered 0, after V lost 5 bases and J lost 2 bases. CDR3 coding DNA: TGCAGCGTTAGCGGGAGGGCCTACAATGAGCAGTTCTTC. Its protein is CSVSGRAYNEQFF.

V usage is TRBV12-3 or TRBV12-4 and J usage is TRBJ1-4; maybe TRBD1 (6 bases). Trimming took off 6 bases at V and 5 bases at J, with 13 bases between the two ends. The CDR3 has 14 amino acids. The CDR3 loop is CASRQTQGNEKLFF. CDR3 nucleotide sequence: TGTGCCAGCAGGCAAACCCAGGGGAATGAAAAACTGTTTTTT.

This clonotype was observed a few times. This chain joins TRBV7-3 and TRBJ2-5, with D possibly matching TRBD2 (6 bases). Germline loops: CDR1 SGHTA, CDR2 FQGTGA. The CDR3 covers 16 residues. V lost 2 bases, J lost 0 bases, and 13 bases lay in between. The CDR3 sequence: CASSLRGGGDQETQYF. The CDR3 region has the DNA TGTGCCAGCAGCTTACGGGGAGGCGGGGACCAAGAGACCCAGTACTTC. Variable domain in full (rest from reference TRBV7-3 and TRBJ2-5): GAGVSQTPSNKVTEKGKYVELRCDPISGHTALYWYRQSLGQGPEFLIYFQGTGAADDSGLPNDRFFAVRPEGSVSTLKIQRTERGDSAVYLCASSLRGGGDQETQYFGPGTRLLVL.

V gene TRBV6-2 or TRBV6-3 combines with J gene TRBJ2-4; TRBD1 might be the D (6 bases). The DNA matches TRBJ2-5 better at its end, which makes the J call doubtful. Germline-derived CDR1 and CDR2 are MNHEY and SVGEGT. The CDR3 loop spans 13 amino acids. The CDR3 loop is CASSLLEQGTQYF. CDR3 DNA: TGTGCCAGCAGCCTTCTAGAACAGGGGACCCAGTACTTC.

The rearrangement uses TRBV4-2 and TRBJ2-1; D is possibly TRBD2 (5 bases). The CDR3 length is 15 residues. Deletions cut 1 base from V and 6 bases from J, with 13 bases between. CDR1 and CDR2 (germline): LGHNA, YNFKEQ. CDR3: CASSQGRGSGNEQFF. CDR3 bases: TGTGCCAGCAGCCAAGGCAGAGGGTCAGGCAATGAGCAGTTCTTC.

This rearrangement joins TRBV30 to TRBJ1-4, with TRBD1 as a possible D gene (5 bases). The V gene's germline CDR1 is GTSNPN and CDR2 SVGIG (reference sequence). Trimming stripped 3 bases from V and 4 bases from J, with 12 bases between. The CDR3 is 14 residues long. CDR3 DNA sequence: TGTGCCTGGAGATCTGGAGGGGTTAATGAAAAACTGTTTTTT. It translates to CAWRSGGVNEKLFF.

The chain recombines TRBV14 with TRBJ2-6, with D unresolved. The CDR3 runs 19 residues. Trimming pared 4 bases from V and 1 base from J, leaving 20 bases between. Germline CDR1 reads SGHDN; CDR2 reads FVKESK. The CDR3 loop reads CASSRNLDSIVSGANVLTF. The CDR3 coding sequence is TGTGCCAGCAGCCGGAACCTAGACTCGATCGTTTCTGGGGCCAACGTCCTGACTTTC.